These 32 T cell receptor beta chains share one sample of origin, sequenced in a study of blood T cell repertoires in COVID-19. Profiled with immunoSEQ multiplex PCR; TCRdb holds only in-frame clones, not every one. The sample includes approximately 230,000 clones, more than 65% of them seen just once. Sequencing input: peripheral blood. These receptor sequences come from a woman in her thirties or forties with active or convalescent COVID-19.

The CDR3 reads CASTNGGTGDSPLHF. In DNA form, the CDR3 reads TGTGCCAGCACAAATGGGGGGACAGGGGATTCACCCCTCCACTTT. The rearrangement joins TRBV28 to TRBJ1-6; 10 bases fit TRBD1. The V and J ends lost 7 bases and 8 bases, in that order; junction bases with no gene match: 8. CDR3 size: 15 residues. The germline gives CDR1 MDHEN, CDR2 SYDVKM. The variable domain in full, with the rest retrieved from reference TRBV28 and TRBJ1-6, is DVKVTQSSRYLVKRTGEKVFLECVQDMDHENMFWYRQDPGLGLRLIYFSYDVKMKEKGDIPEGYSVSREKKERFSLILESASTNQTSMYLCASTNGGTGDSPLHFGNGTRLTVT.

This rearrangement joins TRBV7-9 to TRBJ2-4, with 8 bases that match TRBD2. V lost 5 bases and J lost 9; bases outside the gene matches: 6. The CDR3 runs 13 residues. Germline V CDR1 and CDR2: SEHNR, FQNEAQ (reference sequence). CDR3 nucleotide sequence: TGTGCCAGCAGCCACGGGGGGGCGGGCATTCAGTACTTC. Its protein product is CASSHGGAGIQYF.

The chain uses TRBV5-8 and TRBJ1-3; D possibly corresponds to TRBD1 (6 bases). Between the trimmed V and J ends, which lost 1 base and 4 bases, there was a span of 12 bases. CDR3 size: 15 residues. Germline V CDR1 and CDR2: SGHTS, YDEGEE. The CDR3 region has the DNA TGTGCCAGCAGCTTGTCTGCGGGGGCGGGAAACACCATATATTTT. It yields the protein CASSLSAGAGNTIYF.

V usage is TRBV7-9 and J usage is TRBJ1-1; D unresolved. The CDR3 runs 16 residues. Germline CDR1 and CDR2: SEHNR and FQNEAQ (reference sequence). The V end lost 0 bases, the J end lost 11 bases, and 22 bases lay between the germline ends. CDR3 protein: CASSLAEQVQQPGAFF. The DNA for the CDR3 is TGTGCCAGCAGCTTAGCCGAGCAGGTTCAACAACCGGGGGCTTTCTTT. The full variable domain, rest sourced from reference TRBV7-9 and TRBJ1-1, is DTGVSQNPRHKITKRGQNVTFRCDPISEHNRLYWYRQTLGQGPEFLTYFQNEAQLEKSRLLSDRFSAERPKGSFSTLEIQRTEQGDSAMYLCASSLAEQVQQPGAFFGQGTRLTVV.

This rearrangement joins TRBV7-6 to TRBJ2-2, with 11 bases that match TRBD1. The CDR3 is 15 residues long. V lost 5 bases, J lost 4 bases, and 3 bases stayed unmatched. Germline V lookup: CDR1 SGHVS, CDR2 FNYEAQ. The CDR3 loop reads CASSPGTGGTGELFF. For the CDR3, the DNA is TGTGCCAGCAGCCCTGGGACAGGGGGCACCGGGGAGCTGTTTTTT. Combining the CDR3 with reference TRBV7-6 and TRBJ2-2 gives the whole variable domain GAGVSQSPRYKVTKRGQDVALRCDPISGHVSLYWYRQALGQGPEFLTYFNYEAQQDKSGLPNDRFSAERPEGSISTLTIQRTEQRDSAMYRCASSPGTGGTGELFFGEGSRLTVL.

This clone was seen a single time. The CDR3 nucleotides are TGTGCCAGCAGCCCCCGGGGAGGGAGGAACACTGAAGCTTTCTTT. It codes for CASSPRGGRNTEAFF. This rearrangement joins TRBV7-3 to TRBJ1-1; D remains ambiguous. V was cut by 5 bases and J by 1 base, with 14 bases left in between. This CDR3 has 15 residues. Germline V gene sequence: CDR1 SGHTA, CDR2 FQGTGA.

The chain is built from TRBV20-1 and TRBJ1-2; D perhaps matches TRBD1 (6 bases). Germline V CDR1 and CDR2: DFQATT, SNEGSKA (reference sequence). CDR3 size: 11 residues. As DNA, the CDR3 is TGCAGGTTTGGGGGCCCGACTGGCTACACCTTC. Residues: CRFGGPTGYTF.

This clone showed up just a few times. J is TRBJ1-6 and V is TRBV12-3 or TRBV12-4; D gene unclear. With 2 bases removed from V and 14 bases from J, the gap between germline ends came to 13 bases. This CDR3 spans 13 amino acids. DNA of the CDR3: TGTGCCAGCAGTTTATCGGCTACTAATTCCCTCCACTTT. This codes for CASSLSATNSLHF.

This chain connects TRBV3-1 (or the pseudogene TRBV3-2) to TRBJ1-2; no clear D gene. Germline V CDR1 and CDR2: LGHDT, YNNKEL (reference sequence). Between the trimmed V and J ends, which lost 4 bases and 10 bases, there was a span of 31 bases. The CDR3 consists of 18 residues. CDR3 DNA: TGTGCCAGCAGCCCGGGTCCAGCCTCCCCGGCGACTATATTTACCTACACCTTC. Its protein product is CASSPGPASPATIFTYTF.

This rearrangement joins TRBV4-2 to TRBJ2-5; D remains ambiguous. V shed 4 bases and J shed 2 bases, with 11 bases lying between them. This CDR3 spans 14 amino acids. Germline-derived CDR1 and CDR2 are LGHNA and YNFKEQ. CDR3 in amino acids: CASSLSRWQETQYF. DNA of the CDR3: TGTGCCAGCAGCCTTAGTCGGTGGCAAGAGACCCAGTACTTC.

The rearrangement joins TRBV5-1 to TRBJ2-3; D might be TRBD2 (7 bases). Germline CDR1 and CDR2: SGHRS and YFSETQ. V shed 0 bases and J shed 1 base, with 15 bases lying between them. This CDR3 region has 17 residues. CDR3 amino acids: CASSLARGGGGTDTQYF. DNA for the CDR3: TGCGCCAGCAGCTTGGCGCGCGGGGGCGGGGGCACAGATACGCAGTATTTT.

The rearrangement joins TRBV30 to TRBJ1-2, with 9 positions matching TRBD1. The V and J ends lost 2 bases and 6 bases, in that order; junction bases with no gene match: 4. CDR3 length: 13 amino acids. The germline gives CDR1 GTSNPN, CDR2 SVGIG (reference sequence). The chain's CDR3 is CAWSRDRAHGYTF. In nucleotides, the CDR3 is TGTGCCTGGAGTCGGGACAGGGCACATGGCTACACCTTC.

This clone showed up just once. J is TRBJ1-4 and V is TRBV11-2, with D unclear. Germline V gives CDR1 SGHAT, CDR2 FQNNGV. The V gene lost 1 base and the J gene lost 4 bases, with 16 bases spanning the gap. This CDR3 contains 17 residues. The CDR3 nucleotides read TGTGCCAGCAGCTTAGGCGGACTGGCATCCTTTAATGAAAAACTGTTTTTT. It yields the protein CASSLGGLASFNEKLFF.

This clone turned up a few times. The chain links TRBV5-1 to TRBJ2-7; the match to TRBD2 covers 9 bases. Per germline, CDR1 SGHRS and CDR2 YFSETQ. The CDR3 is 16 amino acids. Trimming removed 0 bases from V and 4 bases from J; junction bases left unmatched: 8. The CDR3 DNA sequence: TGCGCCAGCAGCTTGGGCGTAGCGGGGGCGCTGTACGAGCAGTACTTC. This codes for CASSLGVAGALYEQYF.

The V and J genes are TRBV5-6 and TRBJ1-6; TRBD1 matches at 7 bases. CDR3 length equals 15 residues. V lost 0 bases and J lost 7; bases outside the gene matches: 4. Germline lookup yields CDR1 SGHDT and CDR2 YYEEEE. The CDR3 coding sequence is TGTGCCAGCAGCTTGGATACAGGGGCCAATTCACCCCTCCACTTT. The encoded protein is CASSLDTGANSPLHF.

The rearrangement joins TRBV10-2 to TRBJ1-3; no definite D call. This CDR3 contains 15 residues. V lost 8 bases to trimming and J lost 0 bases, with 14 bases between them. The V gene's germline CDR1 is WSHSY and CDR2 SAAADI. This CDR3 is CASGSGPHSGNTIYF. CDR3 DNA: TGCGCCAGCGGTTCTGGGCCGCACTCTGGAAACACCATATATTTT.

This clone was detected many times. The chain recombines TRBV6-4 with TRBJ2-7, with D perhaps TRBD1 (6 bases). The germline V gene encodes CDR1 MRHNA and CDR2 SNTAGT. The CDR3 consists of 19 residues. The V and J ends lost 4 bases and 0 bases respectively, with 25 bases between them. CDR3 protein: CASSVRNRVFVPSSYEQYV. The CDR3 region has the DNA TGTGCCAGCAGTGTTAGGAACAGGGTCTTTGTCCCGAGCTCCTACGAGCAGTACGTC.

This chain joins TRBV3-1 (or the pseudogene TRBV3-2) and TRBJ2-2; 8 bases fit TRBD1. The J segment lost 4 bases and the V segment lost 7 bases, leaving 11 bases of the junction unmatched. The CDR3 has 16 residues. Germline V CDR1 and CDR2: LGHDT, YNNKEL (reference sequence). The CDR3 coding sequence is TGTGCCAGCAAGCCGGATCAGGGGGCAGTCACCGGGGAGCTGTTTTTT. Its protein product is CASKPDQGAVTGELFF.

The genes are TRBV24-1 and TRBJ2-1; tentative D call: TRBD1 (6 bases). From germline, CDR1 is KGHDR and CDR2 SFDVKD. This CDR3 comprises 13 residues. With 3 bases removed from V and 8 bases from J, the gap between germline ends came to 10 bases. The CDR3, as DNA: TGTGCCACCAGTGATGCGACAGGAGATGAGCAGTTCTTC. Translated, it gives CATSDATGDEQFF.

This clone has more than one count but fewer than ten. The rearrangement joins TRBV11-2 to TRBJ1-6; TRBD1 is a possible D gene (6 bases). The CDR3 is 17 amino acids. V lost 1 base and J 10 bases, leaving 20 bases between the germline ends. Germline V gene sequence: CDR1 SGHAT, CDR2 FQNNGV. In DNA form, the CDR3 reads TGTGCCAGCAGCTTAGTCACAGGGTGGAATATGAGGTCACCCCTCCACTTT. It encodes CASSLVTGWNMRSPLHF.

The CDR3 sequence: CASTRTLGVTEAFF. In nucleotides, the CDR3 is TGTGCCAGTACGAGGACTCTCGGGGTTACTGAAGCTTTCTTT. This chain joins TRBV19 and TRBJ1-1; no clear D. This CDR3 contains 14 residues. The V end was cut by 7 bases, the J end by 5 bases, with 17 bases between. The germline CDR1 and CDR2 sequences are LNHDA and SQIVND (reference sequence).

This clone was picked up one time. The chain recombines TRBV5-4 with TRBJ2-1, with 9 bases lining up with TRBD2. CDR1 and CDR2 from the germline V gene are SGHNT and YYREEE (reference sequence). The CDR3 consists of 16 residues. The V gene end was trimmed by 4 bases and the J gene end by 2 bases; junction bases not matched to a gene: 7. CDR3 in amino acids: CASSLVVAGAYNEQFF. The CDR3 nucleotides read TGTGCCAGCAGCCTTGTGGTAGCGGGGGCCTACAATGAGCAGTTCTTC. The whole variable domain, filled in from reference TRBV5-4 and TRBJ2-1, reads ETGVTQSPTHLIKTRGQQVTLRCSSQSGHNTVSWYQQALGQGPQFIFQYYREEENGRGNFPPRFSGLQFPNYSSELNVNALELDDSALYLCASSLVVAGAYNEQFFGPGTRLTVL.

The rearrangement links TRBV6-4 to TRBJ2-2; tentatively, D is TRBD1 (5 bases). The CDR3 sequence is 13 residues long. Trimming took 3 bases from V and 7 from J, leaving 9 bases between them. The germline CDR1 and CDR2 sequences are MRHNA and SNTAGT. CDR3 in DNA: TGTGCCAGCAGTGAAGGGGAAGGCGGGGAGCTGTTTTTT. Encoded protein: CASSEGEGGELFF.

This clone was observed a handful of times. The rearrangement links TRBV27 to TRBJ2-5, with 9 bases that match TRBD1. The V gene's germline CDR1 is MNHEY and CDR2 SMNVEV (reference sequence). J lost 3 bases, V lost 5 bases, and 10 bases had no gene match. The CDR3 is 16 amino acids. The CDR3 region is CASSEWTGAIEETQYF. DNA of the CDR3: TGTGCCAGCAGTGAGTGGACAGGGGCAATCGAAGAGACCCAGTACTTC.

The chain is built from TRBV3-1 (or the pseudogene TRBV3-2) and TRBJ1-2; TRBD1 agrees at 9 bases. The CDR3 spans 14 residues. Germline-derived CDR1 and CDR2 are LGHDT and YNNKEL (reference sequence). The V segment lost 3 bases and the J segment 4 bases; nucleotides outside the gene matches: 3. The CDR3 region has the DNA TGTGCCAGCAGCCAGGGACAGGGACCCTATGGCTACACCTTC. It specifies CASSQGQGPYGYTF.

The V gene is TRBV5-1, the J gene TRBJ2-5, with D possibly being TRBD2 (5 bases). Trimming took 0 bases from V and 5 from J, leaving 11 bases between them. The CDR3 covers 14 residues. Germline V gene data show CDR1 as SGHRS and CDR2 as YFSETQ. The CDR3 DNA is TGCGCCAGCAGCTTGGGAACTAGTCGTGAGACCCAGTACTTC. Protein: CASSLGTSRETQYF. Filled out from reference TRBV5-1 and TRBJ2-5, the complete variable domain reads KAGVTQTPRYLIKTRGQQVTLSCSPISGHRSVSWYQQTPGQGLQFLFEYFSETQRNKGNFPGRFSGRQFSNSRSEMNVSTLELGDSALYLCASSLGTSRETQYFGPGTRLLVL.

This clone was seen once. The chain recombines TRBV5-1 with TRBJ2-3, with a possible D match to TRBD2 (6 bases). This CDR3 is built from 15 residues. Trimming shortened V by 5 bases and J by 0 bases, and 13 bases separated the two germline ends. CDR1 is SGHRS, CDR2 YFSETQ, per germline. The CDR3 DNA is TGCGCCAGCAGTATACTAGCAGTCAGCACAGATACGCAGTATTTT. Translating it yields CASSILAVSTDTQYF.

This chain connects TRBV7-9 to TRBJ2-1; the D gene is possibly TRBD1 (6 bases). Germline CDR1 is SEHNR and CDR2 is FQNEAQ (reference sequence). V was pared by 7 bases and J by 7 bases, with 20 bases between. The CDR3 length is 15 residues. The DNA of the CDR3 is TGTGCCAGCACCCGCTCGAAGGCAGGGGAAAATGAGCAGTTCTTC. Protein sequence: CASTRSKAGENEQFF.

The chain joins TRBV9 to TRBJ1-4; 9 nucleotides agree with TRBD1. Germline trimming cut 4 bases from V and 4 bases from J; bases unmatched to any gene: 2. Germline CDR1 SGDLS, CDR2 YYNGEE. CDR3 length equals 14 residues. The CDR3 loop reads CASSQTGGNEKLFF. The CDR3 DNA is TGTGCCAGCAGCCAGACAGGGGGTAATGAAAAACTGTTTTTT.

The rearrangement uses TRBV14 and TRBJ1-1; 9 positions agree with TRBD1. Germline V lookup: CDR1 SGHDN, CDR2 FVKESK. The CDR3 is 14 residues long. V lost 9 bases to trimming and J lost 5 bases; unmatched junction nucleotides: 10. The CDR3 region is CASCSTGGGTEAFF. The CDR3 nucleotides read TGTGCCAGTTGTTCCACAGGGGGCGGGACTGAAGCTTTCTTT. The complete variable domain, with remaining parts taken from reference TRBV14 and TRBJ1-1, reads EAGVTQFPSHSVIEKGQTVTLRCDPISGHDNLYWYRRVMGKEIKFLLHFVKESKQDESGMPNNRFLAERTGGTYSTLKVQPAELEDSGVYFCASCSTGGGTEAFFGQGTRLTVV.

The chain employs TRBV12-3 or TRBV12-4 and TRBJ1-2; D gene uncertain. The CDR3 spans 13 residues. V lost 5 bases and J 8 bases, leaving 15 bases between the germline ends. The CDR3 DNA reads TGTGCCAGCAGTCTTCAGGATTTTGGCGGCTACACCTTC. Protein sequence: CASSLQDFGGYTF.

This chain uses TRBV6-1 with TRBJ1-4, with 9 bases lining up with TRBD1. The V segment lost 4 bases and the J segment 7 bases; nucleotides outside the gene matches: 16. The CDR3 has 18 amino acids. The germline V gene encodes CDR1 MNHNS and CDR2 SASEGT. In DNA form, the CDR3 reads TGTGCCAGCAGTGGACAAAATTCCGGGACAGGGAGGTCTGAAAAACTGTTTTTT. Translation: CASSGQNSGTGRSEKLFF.